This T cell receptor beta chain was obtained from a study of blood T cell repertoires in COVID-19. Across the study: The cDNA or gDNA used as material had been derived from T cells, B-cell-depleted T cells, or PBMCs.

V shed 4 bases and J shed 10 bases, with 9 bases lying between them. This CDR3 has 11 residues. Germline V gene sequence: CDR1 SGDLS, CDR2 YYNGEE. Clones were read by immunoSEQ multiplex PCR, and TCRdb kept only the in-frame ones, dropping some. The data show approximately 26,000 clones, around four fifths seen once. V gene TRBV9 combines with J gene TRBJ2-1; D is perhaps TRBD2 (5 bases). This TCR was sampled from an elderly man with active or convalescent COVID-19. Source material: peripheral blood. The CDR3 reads CASSSLGEQFF. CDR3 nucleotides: TGTGCCAGCAGCTCACTAGGGGAGCAGTTCTTC.